The table lists the clone carrying this T cell receptor beta chain with a count of one. The data originate from a study of blood T cell repertoires in COVID-19. The junction had 15 bases not matched to a gene; V was cut back by 5 bases and J by 3 bases. The CDR3 is made up of 18 amino acids. Germline lookup yields CDR1 SEHNR and CDR2 FQNEAQ (reference sequence). The protocol was immunoSEQ multiplex PCR, while the TCRdb copy is restricted to in-frame clones and leaves out a portion. The profile shows fewer than 400,000 clones, roughly nine tenths of them singletons. The genes are TRBV7-9 and TRBJ1-1; 10 bases map to TRBD1. Sequenced input: PBMCs or T cells enriched from blood (not recorded which). The source is a man aged 55 to 69 who had recovered from COVID-19. In DNA form, the CDR3 reads TGTGCCAGCAGCCTACGATACGACAGGGGGCGCGGGGACACTGAAGCTTTCTTT. It yields the protein CASSLRYDRGRGDTEAFF.